Below are 23 T cell receptor beta chains sequenced from a single sample in a study of PD-L1 blockade in urothelial cancer. Sequencing used immunoSEQ multiplex PCR; TCRdb keeps in-frame clones, though not all of them. Here the sample spans 75,000 to 95,000 clones, 85% being singletons. Time point indicated: pretreatment peripheral blood. The source material was PBMCs, sampled around atezolizumab (anti-PD-L1) treatment. The receptors were gathered from a middle-aged man with urothelial cancer.

This chain uses TRBV7-9 with TRBJ1-2, with D unclear. V lost 3 bases and J lost 5, with 13 bases in between. In germline, CDR1 is SEHNR, CDR2 FQNEAQ (reference sequence). The CDR3 consists of 14 residues. CDR3: CASSLDAGSYGYTF. CDR3 nucleotides: TGTGCCAGCAGCTTGGACGCCGGGAGTTATGGCTACACCTTC.

The gene calls are TRBV28 and TRBJ1-2, with D unresolved. CDR3 length: 13 amino acids. The V end lost 8 bases, the J end lost 1 base, and 11 bases lay between the germline ends. Germline lookup yields CDR1 MDHEN and CDR2 SYDVKM. Written as DNA, the CDR3 is TGTGCCAGCGAGGGAGGGTTTAACTATGGCTACACCTTC. It specifies CASEGGFNYGYTF.

The V and J genes are TRBV7-8 and TRBJ2-3; 7 bases match TRBD1. This CDR3 spans 14 amino acids. Germline CDR1 and CDR2: SGHVS and FQNEAQ. The ends lost 5 bases at V and 0 bases at J; junction bases unmatched: 2. The CDR3 DNA reads as TGTGCCAGCAGCACAGGGGCTAGCACAGATACGCAGTATTTT. It is translated as CASSTGASTDTQYF.

The chain carries TRBV27 and TRBJ2-7; 9 nucleotides match TRBD1. CDR1 and CDR2 from the germline V gene are MNHEY and SMNVEV (reference sequence). V shed 5 bases and J 4 bases; nucleotides not matched to a gene: 6. The CDR3 loop spans 14 amino acids. The CDR3 loop reads CASSRDRARYEQYF. The DNA for the CDR3 is TGTGCCAGCAGTCGGGACAGGGCACGGTACGAGCAGTACTTC.

The rearrangement links TRBV4-1 to TRBJ2-5; 7 bases map to TRBD2. In germline, CDR1 is MGHRA, CDR2 YSYEKL. Trimming at V came to 3 bases and at J to 5 bases, leaving 12 bases not matched to a gene. The CDR3 length is 16 residues. The CDR3 nucleotides read TGCGCCAGCAGCCAGGTCCCGGGGTGGGGAGGGGAGACCCAGTACTTC. Translating gives CASSQVPGWGGETQYF.

This clone was found a few times. The chain joins TRBV9 to TRBJ1-5; D unresolved. The CDR3 has 13 residues. Per germline, CDR1 SGDLS and CDR2 YYNGEE. V lost 0 bases, J lost 4 bases, and 5 bases lay in between. CDR3 residues: CASSVELNQPQHF. The CDR3, as DNA: TGTGCCAGCAGCGTAGAGCTGAATCAGCCCCAGCATTTT.

V gene TRBV10-3 combines with J gene TRBJ2-1; 7 bases are shared with TRBD2. V gave up 0 bases and J gave up 8 bases; unmatched junction bases: 7. The CDR3 is 15 amino acids. Per germline, CDR1 ENHRY and CDR2 SYGVKD. CDR3 nucleotide sequence: TGTGCCATCAGTGAGTCGGGGGGAGGGTGGGATGAGCAGTTCTTC. Translated: CAISESGGGWDEQFF.

This chain links TRBV7-8 with TRBJ1-2; 7 bases are a match to TRBD1. Germline values: CDR1 SGHVS, CDR2 FQNEAQ. CDR3 length equals 13 residues. V shed 5 bases and J 6 bases; nucleotides not matched to a gene: 6. The CDR3 DNA sequence: TGTGCCAGCAGCCGCGACAGGGAAAATGGCTACACCTTC. Protein: CASSRDRENGYTF.

V usage is TRBV29-1 and J usage is TRBJ2-7; 7 nucleotides match TRBD2. This CDR3 comprises 12 residues. CDR1 SQVTM and CDR2 ANQGSEA come from the germline V gene. V lost 6 bases and J lost 7; bases outside the gene matches: 9. Here the CDR3 reads CSVRLATGEQYF. The CDR3 DNA reads TGCAGCGTCCGACTAGCCACGGGAGAGCAGTACTTC.

The chain is built from TRBV29-1 and TRBJ2-7, with 8 positions matching TRBD1. Per germline, CDR1 SQVTM and CDR2 ANQGSEA. This CDR3 has 11 residues. Trimming took 5 bases from V and 7 from J; bases not matched to a gene: 4. The chain's CDR3 is CSVQGAREQYF. CDR3 nucleotide sequence: TGCAGCGTTCAGGGGGCGCGTGAGCAGTACTTC.

This CDR3 reads CASNPGLAGIYEQYF. Written as DNA, the CDR3 is TGTGCCAGCAATCCGGGTTTAGCGGGGATCTACGAGCAGTACTTC. This chain links TRBV28 with TRBJ2-7, with 8 nucleotides matching TRBD2. V shed 7 bases, J shed 3 bases, and the junction held 11 bases outside the gene matches. This CDR3 contains 15 residues. CDR1 MDHEN and CDR2 SYDVKM come from the germline V gene. Based on the CDR3 plus reference TRBV28 and TRBJ2-7, the full variable domain is DVKVTQSSRYLVKRTGEKVFLECVQDMDHENMFWYRQDPGLGLRLIYFSYDVKMKEKGDIPEGYSVSREKKERFSLILESASTNQTSMYLCASNPGLAGIYEQYFGPGTRLTVT.

The chain has TRBV5-1 and TRBJ2-5; TRBD1 matches at 8 bases. Germline V gives CDR1 SGHRS, CDR2 YFSETQ. Trimming cost V 3 bases and J 5 bases; bases outside gene matches: 6. The CDR3 length is 14 residues. As DNA, the CDR3 is TGCGCCAGCAGCTCCGGCAGGGGGCAGGAGACCCAGTACTTC. Translating gives CASSSGRGQETQYF.

CDR3 region: CASRGGGGSGNTIYF. In DNA form, the CDR3 reads TGCGCCAGCAGGGGAGGAGGCGGGTCTGGAAACACCATATATTTT. This sequence joins TRBV5-1 and TRBJ1-3; D not certain. This CDR3 has 15 amino acids. The germline CDR1 and CDR2 sequences are SGHRS and YFSETQ. Trimming removed 5 bases from V and 1 base from J, with 13 bases in between.

In its sample, this clone was seen a few times. In DNA form, the CDR3 reads TGTGCCAGCAGAGGGACTAGCGGGAGCACCATTCAGTACTTC. Its protein is CASRGTSGSTIQYF. This chain uses TRBV6-1 with TRBJ2-4; 14 bases map to TRBD2. This CDR3 comprises 14 residues. Trimming removed 6 bases from V and 9 bases from J; junction bases left unmatched: 4. CDR1 and CDR2 from the germline V gene are MNHNS and SASEGT.

DNA for the CDR3: TGTGCCAGCAGCTTAGATAAGTCCTTCCTGGAGTACACTGAAGCTTTCTTT. Translated, it gives CASSLDKSFLEYTEAFF. The chain combines TRBV11-2 with TRBJ1-1, with D unresolved. Per germline, CDR1 SGHAT and CDR2 FQNNGV. The CDR3 loop spans 17 amino acids. V was shortened by 0 bases and J by 3 bases, with 17 bases between the two germline ends.

This rearrangement joins TRBV6-5 to TRBJ2-3; TRBD1 is a possible D gene (6 bases). This CDR3 has 13 amino acids. Germline V lookup: CDR1 MNHEY, CDR2 SVGAGI. V was shortened by 2 bases and J by 8 bases, with 11 bases between the two germline ends. The CDR3 region has the DNA TGTGCCAGCAGTTACGAAGGGGGAACTACGCAGTATTTT. This encodes CASSYEGGTTQYF.

This clone was picked up one time. The V call is TRBV27, the J call TRBJ2-7; 12 nucleotides agree with TRBD2. Germline CDR1 and CDR2: MNHEY and SMNVEV (reference sequence). The V gene end was trimmed by 7 bases and the J gene end by 0 bases; junction bases not matched to a gene: 4. The length of the CDR3 is 15 residues. The CDR3 is CASTLTSGGSYEQYF. The CDR3 nucleotides are TGTGCCAGCACCCTGACTAGCGGGGGCTCCTACGAGCAGTACTTC.

J is TRBJ2-7 and V is TRBV5-4, with D uncertain. Trimming pared 4 bases from V and 0 bases from J, leaving 11 bases between. This CDR3 region has 14 residues. Germline loops: CDR1 SGHNT, CDR2 YYREEE (reference sequence). The CDR3 sequence: CASSRTLPSYEQYF. The CDR3 DNA sequence: TGTGCCAGCAGCCGCACTCTCCCCTCCTACGAGCAGTACTTC.

The chain joins TRBV5-1 to TRBJ2-5, with 7 nucleotides matching TRBD2. Germline-derived CDR1 and CDR2 are SGHRS and YFSETQ. This CDR3 is built from 16 residues. V trimming: 4 bases; J trimming: 2 bases; junction bases outside the gene matches: 11. The CDR3 region has the DNA TGCGCCAGCAGCCTTACCCCGGGACTACTACAAGAGACCCAGTACTTC. Translation gives CASSLTPGLLQETQYF. The whole variable domain, remainder taken from reference TRBV5-1 and TRBJ2-5, is KAGVTQTPRYLIKTRGQQVTLSCSPISGHRSVSWYQQTPGQGLQFLFEYFSETQRNKGNFPGRFSGRQFSNSRSEMNVSTLELGDSALYLCASSLTPGLLQETQYFGPGTRLLVL.

A note on this clone: At one end, the junction sequence differs from germline, possibly due to a read error. The J gene is TRBJ2-1, the V gene TRBV7-7; 8 positions match TRBD2. CDR1 and CDR2 (germline): SSHAT, FNYEAQ (reference sequence). The CDR3 extends over 15 amino acids. The CDR3, as DNA: TGTGCTAGCAGTCCGGCGGGAGGATCAGGCAATGAGCAGTTCTTC. Amino acids: CASSPAGGSGNEQFF. Filled out from reference TRBV7-7 and TRBJ2-1, the complete variable domain reads GAGVSQSPRYKVTKRGQDVTLRCDPISSHATLYWYQQALGQGPEFLTYFNYEAQPDKSGLPSDRFSAERPEGSISTLTIQRTEQRDSAMYRCASSPAGGSGNEQFFGPGTRLTVL.

In DNA form, the CDR3 reads TGTGCCAGCAGCCAAGAAATCGGGATAACTGAAGCTTTCTTT. Protein sequence: CASSQEIGITEAFF. This chain connects TRBV4-2 to TRBJ1-1; D gene unclear. The CDR3 loop spans 14 amino acids. Germline V gene sequence: CDR1 LGHNA, CDR2 YNFKEQ. Trimming left V 0 bases short and J 5 bases short, with 10 bases between.

This clone has just one count. The CDR3 reads CASSPPGQDTQYF. DNA for the CDR3: TGTGCCAGCTCACCACCGGGACAGGATACGCAGTATTTT. The V gene is TRBV18, the J gene TRBJ2-3; 7 bases map to TRBD1. Trimming cost V 0 bases and J 6 bases; bases outside gene matches: 0. CDR3 size: 13 residues. The germline V gene encodes CDR1 KGHSH and CDR2 LQKENI.

The chain couples TRBV5-6 to TRBJ1-2, with TRBD1 identical over 10 bases. CDR1 and CDR2 from the germline V gene are SGHDT and YYEEEE. The length of the CDR3 is 13 residues. Trimming took 3 bases from V and 8 from J; bases not matched to a gene: 4. The CDR3 here is CASSSGTGAGYTF. CDR3 DNA: TGTGCCAGCAGCTCCGGGACAGGGGCCGGCTACACCTTC.